This entry concerns a single T cell receptor (beta chain). Its matching antigen is unknown. The data were produced by immunoSEQ multiplex PCR, yet TCRdb's version contains in-frame clones alone and is incomplete. The sample lists just over 2,000,000 clones; roughly 95% were seen once. The sample originates from a study of shared clonotypes between healthy human individuals. Study findings and constraints: A generally larger estimated richness was seen in naive subsets than in memory subsets.

Negatively enriched CD4+ T cells were divided by CD45RA into naive and memory. Looked up from germline, CDR1 is ENHRY and CDR2 is SYGVKD. There are 17 residues in the CDR3. V gave up 2 bases and J gave up 6 bases; unmatched junction bases: 6. Sequencing was done on a sample of naive CD4+ T cells sorted from blood. Subset specified: CD45RA+ positively selected. The J gene is TRBJ2-3, the V gene TRBV10-3, with 15 bases matching TRBD2. This receptor was taken from a young man in good health. The CDR3 here is CAISEGLAGGPFDTQYF. The CDR3 DNA is TGTGCCATCAGTGAGGGACTAGCGGGAGGGCCCTTTGATACGCAGTATTTT.